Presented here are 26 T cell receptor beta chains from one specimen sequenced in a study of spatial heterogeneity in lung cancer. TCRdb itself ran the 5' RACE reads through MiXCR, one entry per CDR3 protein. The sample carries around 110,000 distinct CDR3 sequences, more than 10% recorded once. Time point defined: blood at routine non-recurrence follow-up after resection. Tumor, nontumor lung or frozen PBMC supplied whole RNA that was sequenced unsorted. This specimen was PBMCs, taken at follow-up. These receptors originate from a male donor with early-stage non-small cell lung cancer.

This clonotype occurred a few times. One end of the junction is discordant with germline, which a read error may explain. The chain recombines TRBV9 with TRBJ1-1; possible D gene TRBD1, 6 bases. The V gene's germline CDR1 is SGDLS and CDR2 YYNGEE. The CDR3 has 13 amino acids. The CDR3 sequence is CTSSPLVTGQAFF. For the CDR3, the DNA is TGTACCAGCAGCCCCCTGGTAACAGGGCAAGCTTTCTTT.

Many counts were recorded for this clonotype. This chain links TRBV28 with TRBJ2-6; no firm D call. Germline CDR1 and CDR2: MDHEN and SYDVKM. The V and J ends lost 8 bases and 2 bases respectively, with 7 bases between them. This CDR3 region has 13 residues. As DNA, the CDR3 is TGTGCCAGCCGTCGTCCTGGGGCCAACGTCCTGACTTTC. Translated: CASRRPGANVLTF.

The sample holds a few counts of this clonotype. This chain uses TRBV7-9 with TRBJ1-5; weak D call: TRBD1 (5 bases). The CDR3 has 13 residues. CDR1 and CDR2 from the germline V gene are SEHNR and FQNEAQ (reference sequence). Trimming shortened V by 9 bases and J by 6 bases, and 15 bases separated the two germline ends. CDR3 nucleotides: TGTGCCAGTGAGCAGGGTCAGGGTCAGCCCCAGCATTTT. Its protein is CASEQGQGQPQHF.

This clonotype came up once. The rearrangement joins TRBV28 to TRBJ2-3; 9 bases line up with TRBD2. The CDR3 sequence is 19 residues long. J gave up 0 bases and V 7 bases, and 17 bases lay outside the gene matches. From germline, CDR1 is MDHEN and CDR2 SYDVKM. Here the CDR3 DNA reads TGTGCCAGCATTCCCGAGCGACTAGCGGTTTCCACTAGCACAGATACGCAGTATTTT. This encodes CASIPERLAVSTSTDTQYF. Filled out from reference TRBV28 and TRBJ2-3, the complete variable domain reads DVKVTQSSRYLVKRTGEKVFLECVQDMDHENMFWYRQDPGLGLRLIYFSYDVKMKEKGDIPEGYSVSREKKERFSLILESASTNQTSMYLCASIPERLAVSTSTDTQYFGPGTRLTVL.

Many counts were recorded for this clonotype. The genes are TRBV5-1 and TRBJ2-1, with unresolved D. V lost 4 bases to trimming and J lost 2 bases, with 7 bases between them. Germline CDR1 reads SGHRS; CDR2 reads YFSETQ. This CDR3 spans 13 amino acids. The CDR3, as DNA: TGCGCCAGCAGCCCGGGTGCCTACAATGAGCAGTTCTTC. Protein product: CASSPGAYNEQFF.

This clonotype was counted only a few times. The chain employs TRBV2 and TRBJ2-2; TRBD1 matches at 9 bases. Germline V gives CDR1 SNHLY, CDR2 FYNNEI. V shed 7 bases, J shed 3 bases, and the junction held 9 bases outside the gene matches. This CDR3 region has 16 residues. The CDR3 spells CASKLTGGEYTGELFF. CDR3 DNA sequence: TGTGCCAGCAAACTCACAGGGGGCGAGTACACCGGGGAGCTGTTTTTT.

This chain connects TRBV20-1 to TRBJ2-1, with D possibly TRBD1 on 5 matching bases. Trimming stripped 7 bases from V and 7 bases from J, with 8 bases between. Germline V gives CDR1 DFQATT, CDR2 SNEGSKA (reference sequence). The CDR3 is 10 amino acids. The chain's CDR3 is CSGGLNEQFF. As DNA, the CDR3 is TGCAGTGGGGGCCTGAATGAGCAGTTCTTC.

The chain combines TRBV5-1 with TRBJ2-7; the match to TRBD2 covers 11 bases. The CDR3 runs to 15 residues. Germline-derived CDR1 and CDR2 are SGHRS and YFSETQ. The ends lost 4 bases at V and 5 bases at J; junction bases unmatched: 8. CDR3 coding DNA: TGCGCCAGCAGCCCGCTTCTAGCGGGGGGAAACGAGCAGTACTTC. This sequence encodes CASSPLLAGGNEQYF. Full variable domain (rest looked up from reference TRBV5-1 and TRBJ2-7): KAGVTQTPRYLIKTRGQQVTLSCSPISGHRSVSWYQQTPGQGLQFLFEYFSETQRNKGNFPGRFSGRQFSNSRSEMNVSTLELGDSALYLCASSPLLAGGNEQYFGPGTRLTVT.

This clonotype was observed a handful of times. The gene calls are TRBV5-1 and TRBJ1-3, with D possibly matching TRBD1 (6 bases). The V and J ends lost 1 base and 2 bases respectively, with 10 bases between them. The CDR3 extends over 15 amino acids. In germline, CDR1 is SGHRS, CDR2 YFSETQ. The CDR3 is CASSLSAGAGNTIYF. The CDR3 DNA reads TGCGCCAGCAGCTTGTCCGCAGGGGCTGGAAACACCATATATTTT.

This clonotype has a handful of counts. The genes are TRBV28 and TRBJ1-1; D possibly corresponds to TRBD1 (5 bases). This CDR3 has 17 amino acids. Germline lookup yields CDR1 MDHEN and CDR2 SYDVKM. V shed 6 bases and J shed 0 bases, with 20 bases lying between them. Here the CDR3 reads CASSYPLSGAMNTEAFF. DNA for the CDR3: TGTGCCAGCAGCTACCCTCTAAGCGGGGCCATGAACACTGAAGCTTTCTTT.

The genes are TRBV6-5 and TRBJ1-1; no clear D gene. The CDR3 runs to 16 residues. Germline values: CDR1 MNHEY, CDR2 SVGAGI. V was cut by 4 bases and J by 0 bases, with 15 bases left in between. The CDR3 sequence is CASSSPSSGVNTEAFF. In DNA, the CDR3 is TGTGCCAGCAGTTCCCCCTCGAGCGGGGTGAACACTGAAGCTTTCTTT.

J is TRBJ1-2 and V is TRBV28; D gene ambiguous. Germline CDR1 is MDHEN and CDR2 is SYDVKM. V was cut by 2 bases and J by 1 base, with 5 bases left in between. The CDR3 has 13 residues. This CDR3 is CASSLGINYGYTF. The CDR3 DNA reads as TGTGCCAGCAGTTTAGGGATTAACTATGGCTACACCTTC.

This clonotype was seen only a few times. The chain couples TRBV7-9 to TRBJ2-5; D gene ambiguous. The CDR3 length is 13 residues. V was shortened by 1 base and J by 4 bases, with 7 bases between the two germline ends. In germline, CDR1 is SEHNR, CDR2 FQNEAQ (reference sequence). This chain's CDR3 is CASSLGRIETQYF. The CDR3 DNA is TGTGCCAGCAGCTTAGGGCGGATAGAGACCCAGTACTTC.

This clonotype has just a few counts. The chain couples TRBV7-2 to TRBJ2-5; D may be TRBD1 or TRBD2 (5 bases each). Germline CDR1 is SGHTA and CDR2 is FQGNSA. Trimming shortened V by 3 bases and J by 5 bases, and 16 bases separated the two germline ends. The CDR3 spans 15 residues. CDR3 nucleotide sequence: TGTGCCAGCAGCTTGGGACGCAAACCCACGGAGACCCAGTACTTC. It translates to CASSLGRKPTETQYF.

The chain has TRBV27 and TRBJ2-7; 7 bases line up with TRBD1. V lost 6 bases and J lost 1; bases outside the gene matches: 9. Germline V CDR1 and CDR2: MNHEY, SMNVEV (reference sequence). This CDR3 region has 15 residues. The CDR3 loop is CASRKRATGSYEQYF. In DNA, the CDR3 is TGTGCCAGCAGGAAACGGGCGACAGGGTCCTACGAGCAGTACTTC.

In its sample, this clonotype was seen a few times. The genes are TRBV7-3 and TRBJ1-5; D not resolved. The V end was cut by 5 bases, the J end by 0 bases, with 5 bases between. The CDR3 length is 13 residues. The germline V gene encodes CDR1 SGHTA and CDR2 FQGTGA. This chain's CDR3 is CASSKDSNQPQHF. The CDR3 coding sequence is TGTGCCAGCAGCAAGGATAGCAATCAGCCCCAGCATTTT. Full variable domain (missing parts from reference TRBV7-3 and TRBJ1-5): GAGVSQTPSNKVTEKGKYVELRCDPISGHTALYWYRQSLGQGPEFLIYFQGTGAADDSGLPNDRFFAVRPEGSVSTLKIQRTERGDSAVYLCASSKDSNQPQHFGDGTRLSIL.

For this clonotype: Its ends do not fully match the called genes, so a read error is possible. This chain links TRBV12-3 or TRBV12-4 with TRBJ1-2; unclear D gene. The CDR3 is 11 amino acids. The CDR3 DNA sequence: TGTGCCAGCAGTTTTAAAGGTGGCTACGCCTTC. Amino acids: CASSFKGGYAF.

CDR3 loop: CASRDKGGGHADTQYF. The CDR3 bases are TGTGCCAGCCGAGACAAAGGCGGGGGGCATGCAGATACGCAGTATTTT. The chain is built from TRBV28 and TRBJ2-3, with TRBD2 matching over 8 bases. The CDR3 is 16 residues long. V dropped 8 bases and J dropped 4; count of bases not matched to a gene: 14. The V gene's germline CDR1 is MDHEN and CDR2 SYDVKM.

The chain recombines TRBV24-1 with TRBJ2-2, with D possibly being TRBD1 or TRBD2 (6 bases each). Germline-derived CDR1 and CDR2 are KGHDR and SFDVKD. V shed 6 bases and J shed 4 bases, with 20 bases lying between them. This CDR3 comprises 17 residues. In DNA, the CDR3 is TGTGCCACCAGTCCTGGAGGGGGAGCCGCGGGCACCGGGGAGCTGTTTTTT. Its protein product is CATSPGGGAAGTGELFF.

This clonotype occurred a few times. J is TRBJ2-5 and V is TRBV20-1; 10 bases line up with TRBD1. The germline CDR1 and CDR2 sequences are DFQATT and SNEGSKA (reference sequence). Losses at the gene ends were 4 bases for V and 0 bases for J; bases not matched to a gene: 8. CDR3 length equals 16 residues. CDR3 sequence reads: CSAIDRGLRYQETQYF. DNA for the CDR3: TGCAGTGCTATAGACAGGGGGCTCCGGTACCAAGAGACCCAGTACTTC.

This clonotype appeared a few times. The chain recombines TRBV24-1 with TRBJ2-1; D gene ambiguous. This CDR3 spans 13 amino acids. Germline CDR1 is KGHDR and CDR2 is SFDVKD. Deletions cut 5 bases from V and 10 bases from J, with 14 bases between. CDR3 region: CATSGNSRPEQFF. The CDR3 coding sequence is TGTGCCACCAGTGGCAACAGCCGCCCGGAGCAGTTCTTC.

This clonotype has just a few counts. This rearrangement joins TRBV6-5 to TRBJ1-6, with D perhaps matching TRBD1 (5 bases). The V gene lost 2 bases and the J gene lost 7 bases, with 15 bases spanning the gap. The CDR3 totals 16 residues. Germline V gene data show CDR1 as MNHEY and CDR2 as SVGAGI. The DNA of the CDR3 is TGTGCCAGCAGTTACCCAACACGTAGGGGAAATTCACCCCTCCACTTT. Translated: CASSYPTRRGNSPLHF.

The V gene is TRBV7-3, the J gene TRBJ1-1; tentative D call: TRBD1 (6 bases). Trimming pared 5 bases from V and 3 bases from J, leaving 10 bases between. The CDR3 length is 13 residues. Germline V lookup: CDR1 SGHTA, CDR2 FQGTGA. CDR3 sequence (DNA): TGTGCCAGCAGCACTACAGGGTACACTGAAGCTTTCTTT. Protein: CASSTTGYTEAFF.

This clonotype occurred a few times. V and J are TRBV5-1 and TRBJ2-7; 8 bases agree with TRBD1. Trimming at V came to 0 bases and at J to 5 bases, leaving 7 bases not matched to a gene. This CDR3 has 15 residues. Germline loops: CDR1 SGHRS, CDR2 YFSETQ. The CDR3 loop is CASSLAPGQEDEQYF. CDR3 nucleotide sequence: TGCGCCAGCAGCTTGGCACCGGGACAGGAGGACGAGCAGTACTTC.

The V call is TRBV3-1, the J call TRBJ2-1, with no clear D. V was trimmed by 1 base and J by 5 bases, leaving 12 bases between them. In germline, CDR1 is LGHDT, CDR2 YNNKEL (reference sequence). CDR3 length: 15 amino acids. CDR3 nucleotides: TGTGCCAGCAGCCAAGTCCAACTGACCGACAATGAGCAGTTCTTC. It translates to CASSQVQLTDNEQFF.

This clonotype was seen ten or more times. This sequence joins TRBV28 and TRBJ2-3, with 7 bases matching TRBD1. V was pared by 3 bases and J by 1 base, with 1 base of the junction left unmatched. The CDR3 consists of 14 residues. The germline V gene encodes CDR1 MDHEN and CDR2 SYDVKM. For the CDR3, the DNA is TGTGCCAGCAGTTTCGACAGGGGCACAGATACGCAGTATTTT. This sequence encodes CASSFDRGTDTQYF.